This T cell receptor (beta chain) stems from a study of blood T cells in healthy people across ages (dated by TCRdb to 2013 to 2016). Broadly, across the study: Template switching captured roughly one uniquely barcoded TCR beta cDNA molecule per two T cells in model experiments. To track age-related changes in TCR beta repertoire diversity, the study relied on deep sequencing normalized with unique cDNA molecular identifiers. Using the same blood draw, the study looked at two additional independent replicas of 1 million unique cDNA reads for two donors, one aged 18 to 30 and the other aged 80 or older. Donors were grouped into four age groups: young (average approximately 15 years), middle-aged (39), aged (about 60) and long-lived (about 90). To avoid experimental bias, donors of different ages were randomly spread across the sequencing lanes. What the work shows at the level of the full study, not this receptor alone: Total diversity estimates from one million sequenced T cells were considered lower bounds and underestimates. The percentage of naive T cells measured by flow cytometry correlated strongly with observed TCR beta diversity. The long-lived group showed more naive CD4+ T cells, fewer expanded clones and increased TCR diversity than the aged group, suggesting age selection. Bulk unsorted PBMC profiling prevented conclusive comparison of naive and antigen-experienced compartments. Donor CMV infection status was unknown, potentially confounding age-related changes in expanded clonotypes. Observed TCR beta diversity per million T cells fell roughly linearly with age, and a significant reduction was already apparent by age around 40.

The receptor library was made with 5' RACE. Sequencing instrument: Illumina HiSeq 2500. A second PCR of about 6 to 11 cycles was run with a J-beta primer mix and a sample-barcoded 5' primer. Each TCR beta cDNA molecule received a unique molecular identifier from a template-switch 5' adaptor carrying 12 random nucleotides. Each sample yielded at least 3 million CDR3-containing paired-end reads. The Mint cDNA synthesis kit, primed by a TRBC-specific oligonucleotide, was used to synthesize first-strand cDNA from all RNA. Following uracil-DNA glycosylase treatment, a first 18-cycle PCR with universal primers M1SS and BC2_uni_R was performed on all cDNA. In the paper's pipeline: Normalization of each sample was performed by random selection of 1 million high-quality reads, each carrying a distinct molecular identifier. Instead of being binned into consensus sequences, reads that shared molecular identifiers were thrown out. MiTCR, run with a Q25 quality threshold and the strictest error-elimination algorithm, handled CDR3 identification, clonotype clustering and error correction. A nonparametric unseen species model with Euler transformation was used to estimate lower-bound total TCR beta diversity. TCRdb took the public reads, trimmed them with fastp at Q25, ran MiXCR for clone calling and kept in-frame beta chains. Each CDR3 protein gets just one entry, which takes the most common genes and DNA from the rows behind it. V and J calls and clone size were set by TCRdb, not the authors. The sample table contains hundreds of thousands of distinct CDR3 sequences; only one count was recorded for 35% to 60% of them. The top ten hold 15% to 20% of the sample.

For CDR1 and CDR2, the germline V gene lists MNHEY and SVGAGI. The germline ends are 14 bases apart after V is trimmed by 4 bases and J by 8 bases. The CDR3 holds 13 amino acids from the cysteine to the phenylalanine. Only the CDR3 part of the read is kept: 39 bases, read in frame from the first base. This clonotype has more than one count but fewer than ten. The clone's antigen remains unknown. Per-base qualities were not stored, and no clone one base away is much larger. The donors were roughly 39 Caucasian individuals from Russia, aged roughly 6 to 90 years, who were systemically healthy. Each donor gave about 10 milliliters of peripheral blood, drawn into EDTA-treated Vacutainer tubes. Ficoll-Paque density-gradient centrifugation was used to isolate PBMCs, with at least 7 million per sample. Trizol reagent was used to extract total RNA from PBMCs, with at least 6 micrograms per sample. For every donor, an aliquot of PBMCs went through flow cytometry to measure the percentages of naive CD45RAhigh/CD27high T cells.

The origin of this receptor is an elderly man in good health. Sequenced sample: blood. This sequence uses TRBV6-5 and TRBJ1-1; perhaps TRBD1 is the D gene, with 6 bases matching. The CDR3 in this case is CASSSGQTGEAFF. The bases read TGTGCCAGCAGTTCAGGACAGACGGGAGAAGCTTTCTTT.